The clone carrying this T cell receptor beta chain has a count of ten or more. Its target is unknown. A Clinical Activity Score of at least 3, a NOSPECS grade of at least 4 and a duration under 3 months were recorded in the ophthalmopathy patients. The source of the sample is a study of T cells in Graves' hyperthyroidism and ophthalmopathy. Study overall: Blood from the periphery was taken at initial diagnosis, before any treatment.

V lost 0 bases, J lost 4 bases, and 1 base stayed unmatched. This CDR3 has 16 amino acids. CDR1 MNHEY and CDR2 SVGAGI come from the germline V gene. TCR beta CDR3 region amplification was performed from RNA transcripts. When the TCR CDR3 underwent first-round RT-PCR, the HTBI primer set was used. Each CDR3 protein is one row after TCRdb ran MiXCR on the multiplex PCR reads. There are 490,000 or so distinct CDR3 sequences in the sample; approximately 16% occur only once, and approximately 30% lies in the top ten. Findings of the study overall: Researchers found most expanded thyroid clonotypes above 0.001 in blood as well. Ophthalmopathy and stable hyperthyroidism were told apart by a 13 V-J model.

The sample taken for sequencing was blood. The chain recombines TRBV6-5 with TRBJ2-1; 12 bases match TRBD2. The clonotype comes from a woman aged 30 to 39 with Graves' ophthalmopathy. CDR3 in amino acids: CASSYSGLAGYNEQFF. CDR3 DNA sequence: TGTGCCAGCAGTTACTCCGGACTAGCGGGATACAATGAGCAGTTCTTC.